Below, 5 T cell receptor delta chains from the same sample are listed, as sequenced in a study of gamma delta lymphoproliferative disorders and STAT genes. Genomic DNA from isolated PBMCs served as the sequencing template. TCRdb used CATT to re-call clones from the multiplex PCR reads. Found here are approximately 2,200 delta-chain clones, roughly 1.5% of them singletons; the top ten hold about 50%. Sequencing was performed on blood. The receptor set was obtained from a human donor in good health.

Points on this clone: The protein in TCRdb stems from a much larger clone and differs at residue 4 from this DNA's translation, likely a read error; here the protein is translated from the DNA. This chain connects TRDV2 to TRDJ1; 13 bases align to TRDD3. CDR1 and CDR2 (germline): GEAIGNYY, EKD. CDR3 length equals 17 residues. CDR3 DNA: TGTGCCTGTAACACTCTACTGGGGGATACGGAAATTGGTAAACTCATCTTT. Translation: CACNTLLGDTEIGKLIF.

In regard to this clone: The TCRdb protein, from a much larger clone, departs from this DNA's translation at residue 15, likely by read error; the protein shown derives from the DNA. CDR3 amino acids: CALGEAFLINWGILQGKLIF. DNA for the CDR3: TGTGCTCTTGGGGAGGCCTTCCTTATAAACTGGGGGATCCTCCAAGGTAAACTCATCTTT. V and J are TRDV1 and TRDJ1; 10 nucleotides line up with TRDD3. V trimming: 3 bases; J trimming: 7 bases; junction bases outside the gene matches: 23. Germline CDR1 TSWWSYY, CDR2 QGS. The CDR3 runs 20 residues.

This clone was seen at least ten times. A read error is likely here: a far larger clone is one base away. The chain carries TRDV3 and TRDJ1; possible D gene TRDD3, 6 bases. This CDR3 has 18 residues. In germline, CDR1 is TVYSNPD, CDR2 GDNSRS (reference sequence). Trimming took 2 bases from V and 2 from J, leaving 27 bases between them. CDR3 DNA sequence: TGTGCCTTTCGGTTCCCACCAGTCGGGGGACGGGGAACCGATAAACTCATCTTT. This translates into CAFRFPPVGGRGTDKLIF.

A note on this clone: A far more abundant clone sits one base away, making this likely a read error. Different DNA sequences within this sample yield the same CDR3. The chain couples TRAV36/DV7 to TRDJ1; 8 bases fit TRDD3. CDR3 length equals 15 residues. The V gene's germline CDR1 is VTNFRS and CDR2 LTSSGIE (reference sequence). Trimming cost V 3 bases and J 3 bases; bases outside gene matches: 10. The CDR3 is CAVVYWGPRPDKLIF. The CDR3 region has the DNA TGTGCTGTGGTGTACTGGGGGCCACGTCCCGATAAACTCATCTTT.

Note on this clone: A far more abundant clone sits one base away, making this likely a read error. Other DNA sequences in this sample translate to the same CDR3. The chain has TRDV2 and TRDJ1; 10 bases match TRDD3. The germline gives CDR1 GEAIGNYY, CDR2 EKD. Unmatched junction bases numbered 18, after V lost 3 bases and J lost 9 bases. The CDR3 is made up of 17 amino acids. The CDR3 reads CACDVVEGTGGSGQLIF. The CDR3 nucleotides are TGTGCCTGTGACGTCGTTGAGGGCACTGGGGGATCCGGACAACTCATCTTT.